This T cell receptor (beta chain) stems from a study of blood T cell repertoires in COVID-19. Study context: Italy, Spain and the United States were the sources of the convalescent and acute COVID-19 samples.

Germline CDR1 MRHNA, CDR2 SNTAGT. The J segment lost 5 bases and the V segment lost 10 bases, leaving 10 bases of the junction unmatched. The CDR3 runs to 14 residues. TCRdb's copy holds only in-frame clones and misses some; the assay was immunoSEQ multiplex PCR. The data hold around 200,000 clones, with roughly four fifths observed a single time. The V call is TRBV6-4, the J call TRBJ1-5; 8 bases line up with TRBD1. The clonotype originates from a human donor in a cohort sampled during active COVID-19. Material: peripheral blood. CDR3 sequence: CATRHRGSYQPQHF. The CDR3 DNA follows: TGTGCCACCCGACACAGGGGGAGTTATCAGCCCCAGCATTTT.